A single sample is the source of the 16 T cell receptor beta chains below, sequenced in a study of blood T cell repertoires in COVID-19. Generated by immunoSEQ multiplex PCR, the TCRdb table keeps only in-frame clones and is missing some. The sample shows 250,000 to 400,000 clones, almost 90% of them seen only once. The sequencing input was peripheral blood. The receptors derive from a woman younger than 45 with COVID-19, enrolled during active disease.

This rearrangement joins TRBV5-4 to TRBJ1-1, with 9 bases lining up with TRBD1. The CDR3 runs to 14 residues. The V gene's germline CDR1 is SGHNT and CDR2 YYREEE (reference sequence). Losses at the gene ends were 3 bases for V and 5 bases for J; bases not matched to a gene: 5. CDR3 sequence (DNA): TGTGCCAGCAGCTCACCGGGACAGGGAACTGAAGCTTTCTTT. Its protein product is CASSSPGQGTEAFF.

This clone has only a few counts. The chain is built from TRBV9 and TRBJ2-1; 9 nucleotides agree with TRBD2. This CDR3 has 16 amino acids. Germline loops: CDR1 SGDLS, CDR2 YYNGEE. Unmatched junction bases numbered 4, after V lost 3 bases and J lost 0 bases. Here the CDR3 reads CASSGLSGSSYNEQFF. As DNA, the CDR3 is TGTGCCAGCAGCGGACTTAGCGGGAGCTCCTACAATGAGCAGTTCTTC.

The chain employs TRBV2 and TRBJ2-1; TRBD2 matches 9 bases. The V and J ends lost 7 bases and 6 bases, in that order; junction bases with no gene match: 10. This CDR3 spans 15 amino acids. The germline V gene encodes CDR1 SNHLY and CDR2 FYNNEI. CDR3 nucleotide sequence: TGTGCCAGCACCCAGGGGACTAGCCTGTCCAATGAGCAGTTCTTC. Protein sequence: CASTQGTSLSNEQFF.

This chain uses TRBV27 with TRBJ1-5; 11 bases are shared with TRBD1. The CDR3 has 17 amino acids. The germline CDR1 and CDR2 sequences are MNHEY and SMNVEV (reference sequence). The trim removed 1 base at V and 1 base at J, leaving 3 bases unmatched. The CDR3 bases are TGTGCCAGCAGTTTATTCGGGGACAGGGGGAGCAATCAGCCCCAGCATTTT. This encodes CASSLFGDRGSNQPQHF.

The rearrangement joins TRBV19 to TRBJ1-2, with D perhaps TRBD1 (5 bases). CDR3 size: 14 residues. Trimming shortened V by 4 bases and J by 6 bases, and 15 bases separated the two germline ends. In germline, CDR1 is LNHDA, CDR2 SQIVND (reference sequence). As DNA, the CDR3 is TGTGCCAGTAGTACTTCCGCGGGGGAGGATGGCTACACCTTC. It is translated as CASSTSAGEDGYTF.

This chain connects TRBV7-2 to TRBJ2-1; no clear D. Looked up from germline, CDR1 is SGHTA and CDR2 is FQGNSA. This CDR3 has 15 residues. Trimming removed 2 bases from V and 2 bases from J, with 10 bases in between. The CDR3 sequence is CASSLLAATYNEQFF. The CDR3 DNA sequence: TGTGCCAGCAGCTTACTTGCGGCTACCTACAATGAGCAGTTCTTC.

CDR3 sequence reads: CASSENRGRYGYTF. The CDR3 bases are TGTGCCAGCAGTGAAAACAGGGGAAGGTATGGCTACACCTTC. The chain combines TRBV6-1 with TRBJ1-2; 7 bases agree with TRBD1. The junction had 5 bases not matched to a gene; V was cut back by 2 bases and J by 5 bases. Germline-derived CDR1 and CDR2 are MNHNS and SASEGT. The CDR3 is made up of 14 amino acids.

The V and J genes are TRBV6-5 and TRBJ1-5; TRBD1 might be the D (6 bases). This CDR3 contains 14 residues. The V end was cut by 5 bases, the J end by 1 base, with 9 bases between. CDR1 MNHEY and CDR2 SVGAGI come from the germline V gene. CDR3 sequence: CASSRDTSNQPQHF. In DNA, the CDR3 is TGTGCCAGCAGTAGGGACACCAGCAATCAGCCCCAGCATTTT.

The chain combines TRBV5-1 with TRBJ1-3; D remains unclear. The V and J ends lost 1 base and 0 bases respectively, with 8 bases between them. The CDR3 consists of 15 residues. Germline assignment: CDR1 SGHRS and CDR2 YFSETQ. As DNA, the CDR3 is TGCGCCAGCAGCTTGTCTCTAGACTCTGGAAACACCATATATTTT. It is translated as CASSLSLDSGNTIYF.

This rearrangement joins TRBV30 to TRBJ1-2, with TRBD1 as a possible D gene (5 bases). Trimming left V 4 bases short and J 2 bases short, with 5 bases between. Germline values: CDR1 GTSNPN, CDR2 SVGIG (reference sequence). The CDR3 loop spans 11 amino acids. CDR3 sequence reads: CAWTGNYGYTF. In nucleotides, the CDR3 is TGTGCCTGGACAGGGAACTATGGCTACACCTTC.

The chain is built from TRBV6-4 and TRBJ2-5, with 7 bases identical to TRBD2. The CDR3 totals 16 residues. The V segment lost 6 bases and the J segment 2 bases; nucleotides outside the gene matches: 12. The V gene's germline CDR1 is MRHNA and CDR2 SNTAGT. The CDR3 reads CASSPPWRELQETQYF. CDR3 nucleotides: TGTGCCAGCAGCCCCCCCTGGCGGGAGCTTCAAGAGACCCAGTACTTC.

The CDR3 sequence is CASRRQNSGNTIYF. Written as DNA, the CDR3 is TGTGCCAGCAGACGCCAGAACTCTGGAAACACCATATATTTT. The chain recombines TRBV6-5 with TRBJ1-3; D call uncertain. CDR1 and CDR2 (germline): MNHEY, SVGAGI. The CDR3 is made up of 14 amino acids. Trimming cost V 6 bases and J 0 bases, with 9 bases left between them.

V usage is TRBV5-6 and J usage is TRBJ1-6; TRBD1 agrees at 9 bases. The CDR3 length is 16 residues. J lost 3 bases, V lost 3 bases, and 4 bases had no gene match. Germline V lookup: CDR1 SGHDT, CDR2 YYEEEE. The CDR3 reads CASSYGQGSYNSPLHF. Written as DNA, the CDR3 is TGTGCCAGCAGCTACGGACAGGGGAGCTATAATTCACCCCTCCACTTT. Complete variable domain (other parts from reference TRBV5-6 and TRBJ1-6): DAGVTQSPTHLIKTRGQQVTLRCSPKSGHDTVSWYQQALGQGPQFIFQYYEEEERQRGNFPDRFSGHQFPNYSSELNVNALLLGDSALYLCASSYGQGSYNSPLHFGNGTRLTVT.

In DNA, the CDR3 is TGTGCCAGCTCACCTTCGCCTAACAGGGGTGGGAACATTCAGTACTTC. As protein: CASSPSPNRGGNIQYF. The chain uses TRBV18 and TRBJ2-4; 7 bases fit TRBD1. This CDR3 is built from 16 residues. V lost 3 bases to trimming and J lost 7 bases; unmatched junction nucleotides: 12. Germline values: CDR1 KGHSH, CDR2 LQKENI.

The chain is built from TRBV30 and TRBJ1-1; possible D gene TRBD1, 5 bases. Trimming took off 0 bases at V and 4 bases at J, with 12 bases between the two ends. Germline V lookup: CDR1 GTSNPN, CDR2 SVGIG (reference sequence). This CDR3 is 14 amino acids long. The CDR3: CAWSVGRASTEAFF. CDR3 sequence (DNA): TGTGCCTGGAGTGTGGGCAGGGCGAGCACTGAAGCTTTCTTT.

This clone showed up just once. This chain uses TRBV14 with TRBJ2-7; TRBD2 matches at 12 bases. Germline values: CDR1 SGHDN, CDR2 FVKESK. Germline trimming cut 1 base from V and 3 bases from J; bases unmatched to any gene: 10. This CDR3 region has 18 residues. This CDR3 reads CASSQGLAGVVGRYEQYF. The CDR3 DNA reads as TGTGCCAGCAGCCAAGGACTAGCGGGAGTTGTCGGGCGCTACGAGCAGTACTTC. The full variable domain, in which reference TRBV14 and TRBJ2-7 provide the parts outside the CDR3, is EAGVTQFPSHSVIEKGQTVTLRCDPISGHDNLYWYRRVMGKEIKFLLHFVKESKQDESGMPNNRFLAERTGGTYSTLKVQPAELEDSGVYFCASSQGLAGVVGRYEQYFGPGTRLTVT.